The rows below give T cell receptor beta chains drawn from one sample of a study of radiotherapy plus CTLA-4 blockade in lung cancer. Generated by immunoSEQ multiplex PCR, the TCRdb table keeps only in-frame clones and is missing some. Among roughly 75,000 clones listed, around 81% were seen once. The source material was peripheral blood, sampled from a patient treated with radiotherapy plus ipilimumab. The receptors were gathered from a human donor with non-small cell lung cancer whose response to radiotherapy plus ipilimumab could not be evaluated. Some clones in this sample may be carry-over from other donors' samples. Each CDR3 is given with its conserved first and last residue. A D gene is named only where the DNA matches it firmly. Rows give clone size only sometimes, using once, few, many, or a class for an expanded clone.

v_gene	abundance	d_gene	j_gene	CDR3aa
TRBV7-9	.	.	TRBJ1-1	CASSLLSTVNTEAFF
TRBV5-4	.	TRBD2	TRBJ2-1	CASSIAGGPYNEQFF
TRBV10-3	.	.	TRBJ1-2	CAISVGQGYGYTF
TRBV5-4	.	.	TRBJ1-1	CASSPKSTDGGTEAFF
TRBV2	.	TRBD2	TRBJ2-3	CASSEAQTSGTSTDTQYF
TRBV2	.	TRBD1	TRBJ2-7	CASSRQGAAVDEQYF
TRBV7-2	.	.	TRBJ1-1	CASSLLNTEAFF
TRBV28	.	TRBD1	TRBJ1-5	CASSFFAPGQKYQPQHF
TRBV29-1	.	.	TRBJ2-1	CSVLSGPGIGRVSYNEQFF
TRBV19	.	.	TRBJ1-1	CASSSPSGQGLLIKWTEAFF
TRBV28	.	TRBD1	TRBJ1-6	CATGQAYNSPLHF
TRBV28	large	.	TRBJ1-5	CASSLVERRPQHF
TRBV27	.	.	TRBJ2-1	CASSFTGSSYNEQFF
TRBV6-1	.	.	TRBJ2-2	CASSDRGAVTGELFF
TRBV7-7	.	.	TRBJ2-7	CASSPGVGVYEQYF
TRBV19	.	TRBD1	TRBJ1-2	CASSPVTGNYGYTF
TRBV27	.	TRBD1	TRBJ1-2	CASSLTRQGGRDGYTF
TRBV6-1	.	TRBD1	TRBJ1-1	CASSHRDREAFF
TRBV7-9	once	TRBD1	TRBJ2-1	CASSAGQAYREFF
TRBV7-2	.	TRBD2	TRBJ2-3	CASSYDAGADTQYF
TRBV4-1	.	TRBD2	TRBJ2-5	CASSQGASGETQYF
TRBV2	.	.	TRBJ2-5	CASSAAPRGGETQYF
TRBV27	.	TRBD2	TRBJ2-6	CASSPLAGVWANVLTF
TRBV7-2	.	TRBD2	TRBJ2-2	CASSSPGLAGKNTGELFF
TRBV28	.	TRBD2	TRBJ2-3	CASSLRTSGTSTDTQYF
TRBV5-1	.	TRBD1	TRBJ2-7	CASSLGQGTHSYEQYF
TRBV19	.	TRBD1	TRBJ1-5	CASSIDGTGSQPQHF